Below, 7 T cell receptor beta chains from the same sample are listed, as sequenced in a study of OX40 agonist ivuxolimab in advanced cancers. Assay: immunoSEQ multiplex PCR; the TCRdb copy retains only in-frame clones and omits some. The sample records approximately 50,000 clones, 85% to 90% being singletons. The sequencing here drew on CD4+ or CD8+ T cells sorted from blood, taken in a trial of the OX40 agonist ivuxolimab. These receptor sequences come from an adult with an advanced solid tumor such as melanoma, head and neck, liver or kidney cancer.

The chain carries TRBV2 and TRBJ1-2, with D uncertain. Trimming shortened V by 0 bases and J by 8 bases, and 10 bases separated the two germline ends. CDR1 is SNHLY and CDR2 is FYNNEI in the germline V gene. The CDR3 consists of 13 residues. The CDR3 here is CASSEAGYLGYTF. The CDR3 coding sequence is TGTGCCAGCAGTGAAGCTGGGTACCTCGGCTACACCTTC.

This rearrangement joins TRBV6-4 to TRBJ2-3, with D uncertain. Germline CDR1 and CDR2: MRHNA and SNTAGT. The CDR3 is 11 residues long. Trimming took 4 bases from V and 2 from J, leaving 1 base between them. The CDR3 DNA sequence: TGTGCCAGCAGTGTCACAGATACGCAGTATTTT. This translates into CASSVTDTQYF.

The chain couples TRBV5-1 to TRBJ1-5, with 7 nucleotides matching TRBD1. The germline CDR1 and CDR2 sequences are SGHRS and YFSETQ. This CDR3 comprises 15 residues. J gave up 1 base and V 3 bases, and 4 bases lay outside the gene matches. Here the CDR3 reads CASSSQGMSNQPQHF. CDR3 DNA: TGCGCCAGCAGCTCACAGGGGATGAGCAATCAGCCCCAGCATTTT.

This clone was counted once. The chain links TRBV5-1 to TRBJ2-7; a weak D match, TRBD2 (7 bases). CDR1 and CDR2 from the germline V gene are SGHRS and YFSETQ. The V and J ends lost 0 bases and 0 bases respectively, with 16 bases between them. This CDR3 region has 17 residues. The CDR3 region is CASSLARGAVPSYEQYF. The CDR3 region has the DNA TGCGCCAGCAGCTTGGCTCGGGGGGCCGTACCCTCCTACGAGCAGTACTTC.

The rearrangement uses TRBV19 and TRBJ2-3; 7 bases align to TRBD1. Germline assignment: CDR1 LNHDA and CDR2 SQIVND (reference sequence). The CDR3 is made up of 13 amino acids. The V and J ends lost 5 bases and 1 base, in that order; junction bases with no gene match: 0. This chain's CDR3 is CASSGTGTDTQYF. CDR3 bases: TGTGCCAGTAGTGGGACAGGCACAGATACGCAGTATTTT.

For the CDR3, the DNA is TGTGCCAGCAGCCAAGGACTAGCGGGAGTGGGACCGGGAGAGACCCAGTACTTC. Amino acid sequence: CASSQGLAGVGPGETQYF. The chain carries TRBV14 and TRBJ2-5; 12 nucleotides line up with TRBD2. Germline CDR1 and CDR2: SGHDN and FVKESK. The CDR3 loop spans 18 amino acids. V gave up 1 base and J gave up 4 bases; unmatched junction bases: 10. Full variable domain (remainder filled in from reference TRBV14 and TRBJ2-5): EAGVTQFPSHSVIEKGQTVTLRCDPISGHDNLYWYRRVMGKEIKFLLHFVKESKQDESGMPNNRFLAERTGGTYSTLKVQPAELEDSGVYFCASSQGLAGVGPGETQYFGPGTRLLVL.

This chain links TRBV11-2 with TRBJ1-2, with unresolved D. In germline, CDR1 is SGHAT, CDR2 FQNNGV. V lost 1 base and J 7 bases, leaving 13 bases between the germline ends. The CDR3 has 14 amino acids. This CDR3 reads CASSLVDGLFGYTF. The CDR3 nucleotides read TGTGCCAGCAGCTTAGTAGACGGCCTTTTTGGCTACACCTTC.